This T cell receptor beta chain was recovered during a study of CD4 and CD8 cells across lung adenocarcinoma regions. With respect to this clonotype: A read error may produce the germline difference seen at one junction end.

The patients had localized lung adenocarcinoma, a non-small cell subtype. A single record per CDR3 protein comes from TCRdb applying MiXCR to the PCR reads. The sample has some 8,400 distinct CDR3 sequences, around half seen once; the top ten hold less than 20%. This CDR3 has 15 residues. Germline V CDR1 and CDR2: MNHEY, SVGAGI. This receptor was obtained from a female donor with lung adenocarcinoma. The CD4 and CD8 labels of this study may be unreliable. Source material: CD8+ T cells from the center of a lung tumor. This chain links TRBV6-5 with TRBJ2-3; 8 nucleotides match TRBD2. CDR3 nucleotide sequence: TGTGCCAGCGGTTACGGGGGGGGGGGGCCAGATACGCAGTATTTT. Amino acid sequence: CASGYGGGGPDTQYF.